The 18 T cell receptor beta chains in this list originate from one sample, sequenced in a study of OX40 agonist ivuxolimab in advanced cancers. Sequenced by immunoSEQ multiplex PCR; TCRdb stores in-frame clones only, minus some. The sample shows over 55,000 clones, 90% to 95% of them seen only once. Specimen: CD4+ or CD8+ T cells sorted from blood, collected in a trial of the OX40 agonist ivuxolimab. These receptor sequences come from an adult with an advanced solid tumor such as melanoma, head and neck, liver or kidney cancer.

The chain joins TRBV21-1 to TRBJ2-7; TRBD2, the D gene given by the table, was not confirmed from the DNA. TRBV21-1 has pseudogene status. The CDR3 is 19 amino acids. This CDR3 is CASSSKPGLAGRFSYEQYF. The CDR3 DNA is TGTGCCAGCAGCAGTAAGCCGGGACTAGCGGGCCGCTTTTCCTACGAGCAGTACTTC.

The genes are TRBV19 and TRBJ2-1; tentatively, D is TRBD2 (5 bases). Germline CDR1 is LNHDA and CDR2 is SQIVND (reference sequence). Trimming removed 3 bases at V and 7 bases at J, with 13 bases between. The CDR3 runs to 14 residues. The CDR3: CASSIGHPGNEQFF. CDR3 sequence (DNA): TGTGCCAGTAGTATTGGCCACCCGGGGAATGAGCAGTTCTTC.

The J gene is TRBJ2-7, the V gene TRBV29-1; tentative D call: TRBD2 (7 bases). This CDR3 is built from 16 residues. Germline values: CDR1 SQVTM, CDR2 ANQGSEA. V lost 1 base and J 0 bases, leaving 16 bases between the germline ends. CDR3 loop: CSVEGWGGPSSYEQYF. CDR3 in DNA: TGCAGCGTTGAAGGTTGGGGGGGGCCTAGCTCCTACGAGCAGTACTTC.

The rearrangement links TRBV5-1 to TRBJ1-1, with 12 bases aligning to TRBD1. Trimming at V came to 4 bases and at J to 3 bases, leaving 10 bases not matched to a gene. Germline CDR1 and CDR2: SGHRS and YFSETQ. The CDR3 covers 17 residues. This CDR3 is CASSPGTGGRRDTEAFF. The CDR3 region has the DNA TGCGCCAGCAGCCCTGGGACAGGGGGCCGGAGGGACACTGAAGCTTTCTTT.

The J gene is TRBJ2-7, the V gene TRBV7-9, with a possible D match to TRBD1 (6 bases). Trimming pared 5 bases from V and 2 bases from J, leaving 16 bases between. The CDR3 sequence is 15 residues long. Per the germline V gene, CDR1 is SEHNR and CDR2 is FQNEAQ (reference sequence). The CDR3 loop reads CASSLTGRQTYEQYF. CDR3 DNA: TGTGCCAGCAGCCTAACAGGGCGACAAACCTACGAGCAGTACTTC.

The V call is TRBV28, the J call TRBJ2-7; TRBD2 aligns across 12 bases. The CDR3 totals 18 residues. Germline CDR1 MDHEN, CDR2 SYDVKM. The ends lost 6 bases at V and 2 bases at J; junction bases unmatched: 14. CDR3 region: CASSSTRTSGTVPYEQYF. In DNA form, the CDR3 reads TGTGCCAGCAGCTCCACCCGGACTAGCGGGACGGTCCCCTACGAGCAGTACTTC.

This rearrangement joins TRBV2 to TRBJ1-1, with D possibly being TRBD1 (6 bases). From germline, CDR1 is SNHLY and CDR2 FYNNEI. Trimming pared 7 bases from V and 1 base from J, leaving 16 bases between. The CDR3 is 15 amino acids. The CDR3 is CASKGPDSRNTEAFF. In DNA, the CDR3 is TGTGCCAGCAAGGGGCCGGACAGTAGGAACACTGAAGCTTTCTTT.

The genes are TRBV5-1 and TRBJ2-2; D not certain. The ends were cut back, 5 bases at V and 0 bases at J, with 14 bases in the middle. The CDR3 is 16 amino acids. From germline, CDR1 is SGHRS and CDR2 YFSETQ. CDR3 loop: CASREGIRTNTGELFF. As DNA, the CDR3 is TGCGCCAGCAGGGAAGGAATCCGAACGAACACCGGGGAGCTGTTTTTT.

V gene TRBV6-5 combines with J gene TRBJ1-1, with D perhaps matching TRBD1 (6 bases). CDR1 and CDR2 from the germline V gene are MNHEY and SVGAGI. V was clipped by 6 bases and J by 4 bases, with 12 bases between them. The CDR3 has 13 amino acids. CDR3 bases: TGTGCCAGCAGCTTAGGGGGAGCCACTGAAGCTTTCTTT. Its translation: CASSLGGATEAFF.

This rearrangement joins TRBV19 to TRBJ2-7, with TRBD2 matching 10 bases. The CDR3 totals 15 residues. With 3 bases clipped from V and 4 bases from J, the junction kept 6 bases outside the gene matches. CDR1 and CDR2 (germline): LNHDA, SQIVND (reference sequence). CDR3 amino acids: CASSIFGTSEYEQYF. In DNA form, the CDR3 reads TGTGCCAGTAGTATTTTTGGGACTAGCGAATACGAGCAGTACTTC.

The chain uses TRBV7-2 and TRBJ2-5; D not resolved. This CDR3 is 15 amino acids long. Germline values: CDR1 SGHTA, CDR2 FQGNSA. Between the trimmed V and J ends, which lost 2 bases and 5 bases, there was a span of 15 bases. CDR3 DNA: TGTGCCAGCAGCTTAACGGCTGGCATCCTGGAGACCCAGTACTTC. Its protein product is CASSLTAGILETQYF. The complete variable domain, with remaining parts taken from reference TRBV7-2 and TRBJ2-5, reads GAGVSQSPSNKVTEKGKDVELRCDPISGHTALYWYRQSLGQGLEFLIYFQGNSAPDKSGLPSDRFSAERTGGSVSTLTIQRTQQEDSAVYLCASSLTAGILETQYFGPGTRLLVL.

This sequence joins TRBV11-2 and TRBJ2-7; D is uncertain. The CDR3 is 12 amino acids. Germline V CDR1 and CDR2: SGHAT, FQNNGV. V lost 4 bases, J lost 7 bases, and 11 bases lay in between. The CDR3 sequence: CASSSGPGEQYF. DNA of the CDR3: TGTGCCAGCAGCTCGGGCCCGGGTGAGCAGTACTTC.

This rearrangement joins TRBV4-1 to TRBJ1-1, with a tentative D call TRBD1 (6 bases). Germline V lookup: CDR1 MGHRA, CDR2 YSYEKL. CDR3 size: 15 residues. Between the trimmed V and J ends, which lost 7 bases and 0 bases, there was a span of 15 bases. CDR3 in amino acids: CASTRDKVLNTEAFF. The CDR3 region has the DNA TGCGCCAGCACCCGGGACAAGGTACTGAACACTGAAGCTTTCTTT.

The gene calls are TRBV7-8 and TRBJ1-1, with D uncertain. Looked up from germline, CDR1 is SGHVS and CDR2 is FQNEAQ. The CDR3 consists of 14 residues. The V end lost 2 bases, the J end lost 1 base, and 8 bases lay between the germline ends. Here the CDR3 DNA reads TGTGCCAGCAGCTTATGGGTTGGGAACACTGAAGCTTTCTTT. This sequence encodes CASSLWVGNTEAFF.

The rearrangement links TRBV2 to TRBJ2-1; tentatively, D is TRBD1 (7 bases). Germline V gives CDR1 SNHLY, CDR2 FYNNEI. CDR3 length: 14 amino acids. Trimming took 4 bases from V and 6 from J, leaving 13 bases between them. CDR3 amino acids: CASSARGAGNEQFF. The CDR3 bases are TGTGCCAGCAGTGCCAGGGGGGCGGGCAATGAGCAGTTCTTC.

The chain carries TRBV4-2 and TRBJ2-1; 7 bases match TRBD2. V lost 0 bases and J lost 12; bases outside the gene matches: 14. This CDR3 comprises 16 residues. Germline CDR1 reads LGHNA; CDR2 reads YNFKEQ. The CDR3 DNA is TGTGCCAGCAGCCAAGAGGCTAGCGGCCCTCCCGGGTTGCAGTTCTTC. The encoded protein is CASSQEASGPPGLQFF.

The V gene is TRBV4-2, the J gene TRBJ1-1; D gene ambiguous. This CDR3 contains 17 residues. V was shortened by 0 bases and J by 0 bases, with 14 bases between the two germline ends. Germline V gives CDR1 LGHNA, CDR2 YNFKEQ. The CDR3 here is CASSQDLIPFMNTEAFF. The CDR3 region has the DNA TGTGCCAGCAGCCAAGATCTCATCCCCTTTATGAACACTGAAGCTTTCTTT.

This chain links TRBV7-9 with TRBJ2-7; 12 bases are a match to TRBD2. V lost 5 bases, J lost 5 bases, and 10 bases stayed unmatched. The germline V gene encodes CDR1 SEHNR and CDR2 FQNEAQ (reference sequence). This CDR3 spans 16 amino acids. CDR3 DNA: TGTGCCAGCAGCCTACTTCGGACTAGCGGGACGAACGAGCAGTACTTC. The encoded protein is CASSLLRTSGTNEQYF.